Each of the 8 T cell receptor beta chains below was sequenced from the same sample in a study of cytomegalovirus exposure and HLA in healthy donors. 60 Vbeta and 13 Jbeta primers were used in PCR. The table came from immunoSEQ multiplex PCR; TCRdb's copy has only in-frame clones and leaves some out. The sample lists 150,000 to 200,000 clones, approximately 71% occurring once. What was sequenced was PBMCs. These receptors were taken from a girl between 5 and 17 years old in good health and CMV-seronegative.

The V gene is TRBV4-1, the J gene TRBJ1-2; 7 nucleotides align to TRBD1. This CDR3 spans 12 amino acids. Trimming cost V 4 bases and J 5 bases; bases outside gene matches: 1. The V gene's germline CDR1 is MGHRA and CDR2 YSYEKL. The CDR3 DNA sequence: TGCGCCAGCAGCCCAGGGGGTTATGGCTACACCTTC. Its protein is CASSPGGYGYTF.

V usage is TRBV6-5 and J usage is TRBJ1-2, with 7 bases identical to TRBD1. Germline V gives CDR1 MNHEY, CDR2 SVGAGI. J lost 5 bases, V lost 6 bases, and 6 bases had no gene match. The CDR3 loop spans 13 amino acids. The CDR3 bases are TGTGCCAGCAGGTCCGGGACAGTATATGGCTACACCTTC. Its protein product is CASRSGTVYGYTF.

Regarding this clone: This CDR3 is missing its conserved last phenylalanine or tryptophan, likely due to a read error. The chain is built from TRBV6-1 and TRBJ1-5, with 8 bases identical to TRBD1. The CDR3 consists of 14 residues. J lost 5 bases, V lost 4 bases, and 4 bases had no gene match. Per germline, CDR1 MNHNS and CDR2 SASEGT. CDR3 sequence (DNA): TGTGCCAGCAGTGGACAGGGGATGGATCAGCCCCAGCATGTT. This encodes CASSGQGMDQPQHV.

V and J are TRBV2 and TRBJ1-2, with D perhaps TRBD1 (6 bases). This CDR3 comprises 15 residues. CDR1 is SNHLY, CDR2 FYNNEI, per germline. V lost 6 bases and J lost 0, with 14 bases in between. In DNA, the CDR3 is TGTGCCAGCAGCGCCGGACAGCTAACTAACTATGGCTACACCTTC. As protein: CASSAGQLTNYGYTF.

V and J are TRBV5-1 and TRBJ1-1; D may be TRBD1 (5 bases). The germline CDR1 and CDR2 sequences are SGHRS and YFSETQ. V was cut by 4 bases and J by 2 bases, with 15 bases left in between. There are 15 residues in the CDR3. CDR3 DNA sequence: TGCGCCAGCAGCCTTCGCCAGGGAAGTAACACTGAAGCTTTCTTT. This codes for CASSLRQGSNTEAFF.

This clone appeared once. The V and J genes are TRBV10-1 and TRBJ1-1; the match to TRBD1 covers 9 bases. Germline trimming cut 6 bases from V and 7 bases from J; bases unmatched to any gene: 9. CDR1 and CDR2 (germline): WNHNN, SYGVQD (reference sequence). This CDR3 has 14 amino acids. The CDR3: CASSSTGGSVEAFF. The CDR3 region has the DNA TGCGCCAGCAGCTCCACAGGGGGCTCGGTTGAAGCTTTCTTT.

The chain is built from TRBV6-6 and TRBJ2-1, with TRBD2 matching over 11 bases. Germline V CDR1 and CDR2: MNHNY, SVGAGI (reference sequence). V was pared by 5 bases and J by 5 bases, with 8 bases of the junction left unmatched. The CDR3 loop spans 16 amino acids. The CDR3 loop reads CASSPPASGGNNEQFF. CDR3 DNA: TGTGCCAGCAGTCCCCCGGCTAGCGGGGGGAACAATGAGCAGTTCTTC.

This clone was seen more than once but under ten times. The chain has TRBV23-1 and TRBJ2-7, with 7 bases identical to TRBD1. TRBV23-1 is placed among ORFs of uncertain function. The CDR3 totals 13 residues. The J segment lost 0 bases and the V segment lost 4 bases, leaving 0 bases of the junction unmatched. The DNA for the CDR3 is TGCGCCAGCAGTCGGGACAGCTCCTACGAGCAGTACTTC. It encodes CASSRDSSYEQYF.